A single sample is the source of the 17 T cell receptor beta chains below, sequenced in a study of T-cell memory formation after mild COVID-19. TCRdb reprocessed the 5' RACE reads via MiXCR and lists one record per CDR3 protein. The sample shows about 470,000 distinct CDR3 sequences, about 18% of them seen only once. Sequenced: PBMCs or a T cell subset sorted from them (not recorded which). The receptors shown here come from an adult woman who had mild COVID-19 (a few samples of this study predate the infection). Cell type and time point are not known.

In this sample, this clonotype turned up a few times. V is TRBV2 and J is TRBJ1-5; D unresolved. Trimming took 7 bases from V and 8 from J, leaving 3 bases between them. Germline CDR1 reads SNHLY; CDR2 reads FYNNEI. This CDR3 is built from 9 residues. In DNA form, the CDR3 reads TGTGCCAGCATAGAGCCCCAGCATTTT. Protein sequence: CASIEPQHF.

V gene TRBV19 combines with J gene TRBJ2-2; 12 positions agree with TRBD1. The length of the CDR3 is 15 residues. Trimming at V came to 5 bases and at J to 7 bases, leaving 5 bases not matched to a gene. Germline assignment: CDR1 LNHDA and CDR2 SQIVND (reference sequence). As DNA, the CDR3 is TGTGCCAGTAGTTCCGGGACAGGGGGCCTCGGGGAGCTGTTTTTT. Translation gives CASSSGTGGLGELFF. The full variable domain, with the rest looked up from reference TRBV19 and TRBJ2-2, is DGGITQSPKYLFRKEGQNVTLSCEQNLNHDAMYWYRQDPGQGLRLIYYSQIVNDFQKGDIAEGYSVSREKKESFPLTVTSAQKNPTAFYLCASSSGTGGLGELFFGEGSRLTVL.

The chain combines TRBV7-9 with TRBJ1-5; 9 bases fit TRBD1. The ends lost 1 base at V and 0 bases at J; junction bases unmatched: 10. In germline, CDR1 is SEHNR, CDR2 FQNEAQ (reference sequence). The CDR3 runs to 19 residues. CDR3 in amino acids: CASSLGKIRTGDSNQPQHF. The CDR3 nucleotides are TGTGCCAGCAGCTTAGGGAAAATCCGGACAGGGGATAGCAATCAGCCCCAGCATTTT.

The rearrangement joins TRBV30 to TRBJ1-1, with D possibly matching TRBD1 (6 bases). The CDR3 contains 13 residues. Germline CDR1 is GTSNPN and CDR2 is SVGIG (reference sequence). V was shortened by 3 bases and J by 1 base, with 9 bases between the two germline ends. Here the CDR3 DNA reads TGTGCCTGGAGCACAGGGCCGAACACTGAAGCTTTCTTT. This gives the protein CAWSTGPNTEAFF.

The chain links TRBV5-1 to TRBJ1-6; 7 nucleotides line up with TRBD1. In germline, CDR1 is SGHRS, CDR2 YFSETQ. CDR3 length: 16 residues. V lost 2 bases to trimming and J lost 7 bases; unmatched junction nucleotides: 9. This CDR3 reads CASSLRTGGSNSPLHF. The CDR3 region has the DNA TGCGCCAGCAGCTTACGGACAGGAGGATCAAATTCACCCCTCCACTTT.

In its sample, this clonotype was seen many times. The CDR3 spells CASSQVSSYEQYF. CDR3 sequence (DNA): TGTGCCAGCAGCCAAGTCAGCTCCTACGAGCAGTACTTC. The V and J genes are TRBV3-1 and TRBJ2-7, with D hard to call. Trimming left V 1 base short and J 0 bases short, with 4 bases between. The germline V gene has CDR1 LGHDT and CDR2 YNNKEL (reference sequence). This CDR3 is 13 amino acids long.

The chain carries TRBV5-1 and TRBJ1-2; the match to TRBD1 covers 7 bases. Unmatched junction bases numbered 11, after V lost 5 bases and J lost 4 bases. The germline CDR1 and CDR2 sequences are SGHRS and YFSETQ. There are 15 residues in the CDR3. The CDR3: CASSNPPRDSYGYTF. DNA for the CDR3: TGCGCCAGCAGTAATCCCCCCCGGGACAGCTATGGCTACACCTTC.

This sequence joins TRBV15 and TRBJ2-7, with 10 positions matching TRBD2. With V trimmed by 4 bases and J by 1 base, 7 bases remained unmatched. The CDR3 consists of 16 residues. Germline loops: CDR1 LNHNV, CDR2 YYDKDF (reference sequence). The CDR3 nucleotides read TGTGCCACCAGCACCCGGACTAGCGGCCTTTCCTACGAGCAGTACTTC. Translating it yields CATSTRTSGLSYEQYF.

This clonotype came up once. This chain connects TRBV7-3 to TRBJ2-3; tentative D call: TRBD1 (6 bases). With 2 bases removed from V and 0 bases from J, the gap between germline ends came to 21 bases. Germline V gene data show CDR1 as SGHTA and CDR2 as FQGTGA. CDR3 size: 19 residues. CDR3 nucleotides: TGTGCCAGCAGCTTACACGAATCGGACAGCTTTACTAGCACAGATACGCAGTATTTT. It codes for CASSLHESDSFTSTDTQYF.

This chain uses TRBV18 with TRBJ1-2, with D tentatively TRBD1 (5 bases). Trimming shortened V by 3 bases and J by 6 bases, and 11 bases separated the two germline ends. This CDR3 is 13 amino acids long. Germline loops: CDR1 KGHSH, CDR2 LQKENI. CDR3 nucleotides: TGTGCCAGCTCACCGGGACGGCATAATGGCTACACCTTC. Protein: CASSPGRHNGYTF.

This clonotype was detected a few times. The chain has TRBV29-1 and TRBJ2-5, with 11 positions matching TRBD2. This CDR3 comprises 13 residues. Trimming removed 5 bases from V and 3 bases from J; junction bases left unmatched: 2. Looked up from germline, CDR1 is SQVTM and CDR2 is ANQGSEA. Here the CDR3 reads CSVLTSGKETQYF. For the CDR3, the DNA is TGCAGCGTTTTGACTAGCGGGAAAGAGACCCAGTACTTC.

This rearrangement joins TRBV12-3 or TRBV12-4 to TRBJ2-2; 11 positions agree with TRBD2. Trimming cost V 5 bases and J 2 bases; bases outside gene matches: 7. This CDR3 spans 17 amino acids. The CDR3: CASSRATSGANTGELFF. For the CDR3, the DNA is TGTGCCAGCAGTCGGGCGACTAGCGGGGCAAACACCGGGGAGCTGTTTTTT.

V and J are TRBV14 and TRBJ2-1; no definite D call. Trimming cost V 3 bases and J 0 bases, with 9 bases left between them. CDR1 and CDR2 (germline): SGHDN, FVKESK. This CDR3 is built from 15 residues. CDR3 in amino acids: CASSQLLASYNEQFF. The CDR3 region has the DNA TGTGCCAGCAGCCAGTTATTGGCCTCCTACAATGAGCAGTTCTTC.

CDR3 bases: TGTGCCAGCAGTGAAGAAGGAGGGGGTAAGGTTCGAGCTTTCTTT. It specifies CASSEEGGGKVRAFF. The chain couples TRBV6-1 to TRBJ1-1; D might be TRBD1 (6 bases). V was shortened by 1 base and J by 10 bases, with 19 bases between the two germline ends. CDR1 and CDR2 (germline): MNHNS, SASEGT. CDR3 length: 15 residues.

This clonotype has more than one count but fewer than ten. V is TRBV7-2 and J is TRBJ2-7, with D perhaps TRBD2 (5 bases). Trimming stripped 5 bases from V and 0 bases from J, with 14 bases between. Germline V gene lookup returns CDR1 SGHTA and CDR2 FQGNSA. The CDR3 covers 15 residues. As DNA, the CDR3 is TGTGCCAGCAGCGTCAGCGGAGCTAGCTCCTACGAGCAGTACTTC. Its protein product is CASSVSGASSYEQYF.

V gene TRBV7-2 combines with J gene TRBJ1-2; 7 bases are a match to TRBD1. Trimming at V came to 3 bases and at J to 4 bases, leaving 11 bases not matched to a gene. The germline gives CDR1 SGHTA, CDR2 FQGNSA. The CDR3 contains 16 residues. The CDR3, as DNA: TGTGCCAGCAGCTTGGAGTCGACAGGGTCCCGCTATGGCTACACCTTC. It specifies CASSLESTGSRYGYTF.

This clonotype showed up just a few times. The chain combines TRBV20-1 with TRBJ2-3, with D possibly matching TRBD2 (6 bases). The CDR3 is made up of 15 amino acids. V was cut by 2 bases and J by 3 bases, with 15 bases left in between. CDR1 and CDR2 (germline): DFQATT, SNEGSKA (reference sequence). CDR3 region: CSARRDGRRTDTQYF. CDR3 nucleotide sequence: TGCAGTGCTAGAAGGGACGGGAGAAGGACAGATACGCAGTATTTT.